The entry below describes one TCR beta chain. Its specificity is unknown. Measured with immunoSEQ multiplex PCR; TCRdb has only the in-frame clones, and not every one. The table records about 120,000 clones, around 90% of them present only once. The sample originates from a study of T cell responses to AZD1222 COVID-19 vaccine. Study as a whole: Pooled samples include second doses given at about 4 or 12 weeks. Study-wide results and limits: Across spike, vaccine-associated CD4 TCRs were found, dominant at 160-218 and 743-854. It was only six AZD1222 recipients who were seropositive at baseline.

The germline V gene encodes CDR1 SNHLY and CDR2 FYNNEI. V gave up 9 bases and J gave up 5 bases, with 21 bases separating them. This CDR3 has 15 amino acids. The receptor's source is an adult in good health. This material consisted of peripheral blood, taken on day 0 of AZD1222 vaccination. The rearrangement links TRBV2 to TRBJ2-3; perhaps D is TRBD1 or TRBD2 (6 bases each). The CDR3: CASHNNPRGEDTQYF. The CDR3 region has the DNA TGTGCCAGTCACAATAATCCGAGGGGGGAAGATACGCAGTATTTT.